This T cell receptor (beta chain) is from a study of blood T cell repertoires in COVID-19. Study in general: Italy, Spain and the United States were the sources of the convalescent and acute COVID-19 samples. In each case, the material was cDNA or gDNA derived from T cells, B-cell-depleted T cells, or PBMCs.

Study processing details: It was from reference gene primer amplification that nucleated cell counts were estimated. Profiling relied on immunoSEQ multiplex PCR, and the TCRdb table lists in-frame clones only, not all of them. That table gives V, J and clone size, and the DNA gave D and trimming. Of some 220,000 clones detected, about 80% appear once; the ten largest clones hold 2.3%. Germline V CDR1 and CDR2: GTSNPN, SVGIG (reference sequence). Trimming left V 1 base short and J 4 bases short, with 14 bases between. The CDR3 loop spans 14 amino acids. V gene TRBV30 combines with J gene TRBJ2-7, with D possibly TRBD1 on 5 matching bases. Sequences were obtained from peripheral blood. This TCR derives from a woman in her sixties or seventies with acute or convalescent COVID-19. The CDR3 protein is CAWSGGGRGYEQYF. For the CDR3, the DNA is TGTGCCTGGAGTGGGGGTGGAAGGGGTTACGAGCAGTACTTC.